Each of the 3 T cell receptor beta chains below was sequenced from the same sample in a study of identifying expanded T cells in peripheral blood. Sequencing used immunoSEQ multiplex PCR; TCRdb keeps in-frame clones, though not all of them. Of over 100,000 clones listed, approximately 88% are singletons. The material sequenced was blood. The receptors shown here come from a person aged 18-69 years in good health.

The chain combines TRBV25-1 with TRBJ2-1; TRBD2 matches 10 bases. From germline, CDR1 is MGHDK and CDR2 SYGVNS. This CDR3 has 15 amino acids. Unmatched junction bases numbered 3, after V lost 3 bases and J lost 4 bases. CDR3 sequence (DNA): TGTGCCAGCAGTGATAGCGGGGGGCCTTACAATGAGCAGTTCTTC. The encoded protein is CASSDSGGPYNEQFF.

The genes are TRBV2 and TRBJ2-7; TRBD1 aligns across 9 bases. V was pared by 9 bases and J by 5 bases, with 5 bases of the junction left unmatched. The CDR3 is 12 residues long. Per germline, CDR1 SNHLY and CDR2 FYNNEI. The CDR3 bases are TGTGCCAGACGGGGACAGGGCGACGAGCAGTACTTC. This encodes CARRGQGDEQYF.

The rearrangement uses TRBV7-3 and TRBJ2-2; a possible D gene is TRBD2 (5 bases). The V gene's germline CDR1 is SGHTA and CDR2 FQGTGA. This CDR3 comprises 15 residues. The V and J ends lost 2 bases and 2 bases respectively, with 9 bases between them. The CDR3 nucleotides read TGTGCCAGCAGCTTAGCAGGAGGAAACACCGGGGAGCTGTTTTTT. It specifies CASSLAGGNTGELFF.